Detailed here is one T cell receptor (beta chain). The data were taken from a study of blood T cell repertoires in COVID-19. Turning to the study itself: The United States, Italy and Spain supplied acute and convalescent COVID-19 samples. Nucleic acid was either cDNA or gDNA, and it came from T cells, B-cell-depleted T cells, or PBMCs.

V shed 3 bases, J shed 4 bases, and the junction held 4 bases outside the gene matches. CDR1 is LNHDA and CDR2 is SQIVND in the germline V gene (reference sequence). The length of the CDR3 is 16 residues. Cohort 3 donors were reported recovered after two negative PCRs, clearance, or symptom resolution. In the original analysis: Estimation of nucleated cell counts was performed using reference gene primer amplification. Sequencing used immunoSEQ multiplex PCR; TCRdb keeps in-frame clones, though not all of them. V, J and clone size were drawn from that table, and D and trimming were deduced from the DNA. The sample records roughly 170,000 clones, approximately 81% being singletons.

The chain joins TRBV19 to TRBJ2-2; 11 bases agree with TRBD2. Sequencing was done on a sample of PBMCs or T cells enriched from blood (not recorded which). This sequence originates from a man in his 60s who had recovered from COVID-19. The chain's CDR3 is CASSIFSGRGTGELFF. In nucleotides, the CDR3 is TGTGCCAGTAGTATCTTTAGCGGGAGGGGCACCGGGGAGCTGTTTTTT.